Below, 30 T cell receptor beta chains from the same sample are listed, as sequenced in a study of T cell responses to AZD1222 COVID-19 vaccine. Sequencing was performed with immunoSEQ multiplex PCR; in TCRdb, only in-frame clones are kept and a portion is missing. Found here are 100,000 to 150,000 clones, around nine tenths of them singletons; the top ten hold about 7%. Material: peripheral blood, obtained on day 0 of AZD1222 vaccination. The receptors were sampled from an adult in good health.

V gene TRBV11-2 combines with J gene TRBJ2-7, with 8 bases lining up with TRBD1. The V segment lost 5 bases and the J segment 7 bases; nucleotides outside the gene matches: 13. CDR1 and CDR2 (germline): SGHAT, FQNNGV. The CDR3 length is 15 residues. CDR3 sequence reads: CASSEGSYRGWEQYF. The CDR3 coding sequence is TGTGCCAGCAGCGAAGGCAGTTACAGGGGGTGGGAGCAGTACTTC. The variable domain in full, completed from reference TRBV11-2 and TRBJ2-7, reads EAGVAQSPRYKIIEKRQSVAFWCNPISGHATLYWYQQILGQGPKLLIQFQNNGVVDDSQLPKDRFSAERLKGVDSTLKIQPAKLEDSAVYLCASSEGSYRGWEQYFGPGTRLTVT.

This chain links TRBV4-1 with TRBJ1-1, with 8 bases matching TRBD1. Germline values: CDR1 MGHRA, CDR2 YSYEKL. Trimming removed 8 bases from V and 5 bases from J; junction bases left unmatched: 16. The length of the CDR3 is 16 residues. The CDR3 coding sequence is TGCGCCAGCGGAATAGTCGGGCAGGGGGCAAGAACTGAAGCTTTCTTT. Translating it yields CASGIVGQGARTEAFF.

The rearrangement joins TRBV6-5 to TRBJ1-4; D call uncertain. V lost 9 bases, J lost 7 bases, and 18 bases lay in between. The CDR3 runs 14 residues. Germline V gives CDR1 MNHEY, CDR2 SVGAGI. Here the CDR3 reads CASSTGSIGEKLFF. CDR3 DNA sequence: TGTGCCAGTTCGACCGGATCGATTGGTGAAAAACTGTTTTTT.

The CDR3 sequence is CASSLFWEVPLNSPLHF. DNA for the CDR3: TGTGCCAGCAGTTTATTCTGGGAAGTCCCACTCAATTCACCCCTCCACTTT. V is TRBV27 and J is TRBJ1-6; D remains unclear. The germline CDR1 and CDR2 sequences are MNHEY and SMNVEV (reference sequence). V was cut by 1 base and J by 7 bases, with 17 bases left in between. The CDR3 length is 17 residues.

The CDR3 here is CASRASSGNTIYF. In nucleotides, the CDR3 is TGTGCCAGCAGGGCCAGCTCAGGAAACACCATATATTTT. V usage is TRBV6-5 and J usage is TRBJ1-3; no definite D call. The CDR3 is 13 residues long. V lost 6 bases and J 4 bases, leaving 10 bases between the germline ends. Germline loops: CDR1 MNHEY, CDR2 SVGAGI.

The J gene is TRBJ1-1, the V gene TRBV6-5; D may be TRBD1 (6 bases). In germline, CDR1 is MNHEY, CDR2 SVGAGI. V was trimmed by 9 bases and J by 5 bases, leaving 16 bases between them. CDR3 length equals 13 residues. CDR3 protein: CASHYLRGTEAFF. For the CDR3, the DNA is TGTGCCAGTCACTACCTCAGGGGAACTGAAGCTTTCTTT.

CDR3 region: CASLPGGQDYEQYF. The DNA for the CDR3 is TGTGCCAGCCTCCCCGGGGGACAGGACTACGAGCAGTACTTC. This chain uses TRBV28 with TRBJ2-7, with TRBD1 matching over 8 bases. This CDR3 comprises 14 residues. Trimming at V came to 8 bases and at J to 3 bases, leaving 9 bases not matched to a gene. Germline V lookup: CDR1 MDHEN, CDR2 SYDVKM. Looking up the rest from reference TRBV28 and TRBJ2-7 gives the full variable domain: DVKVTQSSRYLVKRTGEKVFLECVQDMDHENMFWYRQDPGLGLRLIYFSYDVKMKEKGDIPEGYSVSREKKERFSLILESASTNQTSMYLCASLPGGQDYEQYFGPGTRLTVT.

The CDR3 here is CASSPGDTPGANVLTF. The DNA for the CDR3 is TGTGCCAGCAGTCCCGGGGACACCCCTGGGGCCAACGTCCTGACTTTC. The chain carries TRBV28 and TRBJ2-6; D perhaps matches TRBD1 (6 bases). Trimming cost V 5 bases and J 2 bases, with 13 bases left between them. The V gene's germline CDR1 is MDHEN and CDR2 SYDVKM. This CDR3 region has 16 residues. The full variable domain, its missing parts supplied by reference TRBV28 and TRBJ2-6, is DVKVTQSSRYLVKRTGEKVFLECVQDMDHENMFWYRQDPGLGLRLIYFSYDVKMKEKGDIPEGYSVSREKKERFSLILESASTNQTSMYLCASSPGDTPGANVLTFGAGSRLTVL.

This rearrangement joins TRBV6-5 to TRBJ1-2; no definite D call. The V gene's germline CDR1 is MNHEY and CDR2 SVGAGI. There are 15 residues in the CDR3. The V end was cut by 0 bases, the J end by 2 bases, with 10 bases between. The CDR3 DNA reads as TGTGCCAGCAGTTACTCGGGAACGGGGAACTATGGCTACACCTTC. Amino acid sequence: CASSYSGTGNYGYTF.

The CDR3 region has the DNA TGTGCCAGCAGCTTATTGAGCGATGGGGAGCAGTTCTTC. Translating it yields CASSLLSDGEQFF. This sequence joins TRBV7-8 and TRBJ2-1; D is uncertain. CDR1 is SGHVS and CDR2 is FQNEAQ in the germline V gene. The CDR3 totals 13 residues. With 2 bases removed from V and 10 bases from J, the gap between germline ends came to 12 bases.

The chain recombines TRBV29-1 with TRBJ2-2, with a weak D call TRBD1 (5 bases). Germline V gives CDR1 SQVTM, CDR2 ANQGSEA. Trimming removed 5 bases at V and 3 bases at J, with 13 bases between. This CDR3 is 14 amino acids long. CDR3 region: CSVLRVIYTGELFF. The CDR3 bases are TGCAGCGTTCTCAGGGTAATATACACCGGGGAGCTGTTTTTT.

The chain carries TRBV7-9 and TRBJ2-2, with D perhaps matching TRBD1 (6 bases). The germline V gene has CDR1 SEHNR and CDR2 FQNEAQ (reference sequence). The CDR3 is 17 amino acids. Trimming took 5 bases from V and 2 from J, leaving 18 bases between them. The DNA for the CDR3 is TGTGCCAGCAGCCCTTACCTCGGACAGCTCAACACCGGGGAGCTGTTTTTT. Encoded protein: CASSPYLGQLNTGELFF.

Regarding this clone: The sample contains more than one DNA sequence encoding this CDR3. CDR3 residues: CSVEAENYGYTF. CDR3 coding DNA: TGCAGCGTTGAAGCAGAAAACTATGGCTACACCTTC. The chain employs TRBV29-1 and TRBJ1-2; D gene uncertain. The CDR3 has 12 amino acids. Germline loops: CDR1 SQVTM, CDR2 ANQGSEA. V was trimmed by 1 base and J by 2 bases, leaving 5 bases between them.

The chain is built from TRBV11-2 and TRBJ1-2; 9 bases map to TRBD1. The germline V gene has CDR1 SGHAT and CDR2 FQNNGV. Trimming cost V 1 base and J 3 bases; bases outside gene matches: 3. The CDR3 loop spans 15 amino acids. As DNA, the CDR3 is TGTGCCAGCAGCTTAGTAGGACAGGGGTACTATGGCTACACCTTC. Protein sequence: CASSLVGQGYYGYTF.

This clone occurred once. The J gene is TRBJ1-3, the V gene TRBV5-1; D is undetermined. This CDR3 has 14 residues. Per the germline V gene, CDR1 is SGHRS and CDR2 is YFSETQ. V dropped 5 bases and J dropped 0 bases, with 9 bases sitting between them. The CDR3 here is CASSEFSSGNTIYF. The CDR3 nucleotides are TGCGCCAGCAGTGAGTTCTCCTCTGGAAACACCATATATTTT.

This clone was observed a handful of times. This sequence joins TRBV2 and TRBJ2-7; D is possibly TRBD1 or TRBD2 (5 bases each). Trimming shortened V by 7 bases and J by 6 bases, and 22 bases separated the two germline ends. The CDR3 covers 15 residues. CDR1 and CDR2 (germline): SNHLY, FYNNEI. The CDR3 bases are TGTGCCAGCAACGTACTGGGACGTTCGTCTCCCGAGCAGTACTTC. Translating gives CASNVLGRSSPEQYF.

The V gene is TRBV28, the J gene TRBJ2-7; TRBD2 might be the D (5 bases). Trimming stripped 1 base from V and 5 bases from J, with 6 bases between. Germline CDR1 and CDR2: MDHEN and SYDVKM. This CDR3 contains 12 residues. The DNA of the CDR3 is TGTGCCAGCAGTTTATCCGGGAACGAGCAGTACTTC. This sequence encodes CASSLSGNEQYF.

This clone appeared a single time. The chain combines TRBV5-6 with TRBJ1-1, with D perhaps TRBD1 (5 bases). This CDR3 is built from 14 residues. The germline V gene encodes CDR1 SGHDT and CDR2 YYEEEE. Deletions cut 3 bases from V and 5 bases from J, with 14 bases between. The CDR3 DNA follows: TGTGCCAGCAGCTCCGGGACCCGAGGGACTGAAGCTTTCTTT. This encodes CASSSGTRGTEAFF.

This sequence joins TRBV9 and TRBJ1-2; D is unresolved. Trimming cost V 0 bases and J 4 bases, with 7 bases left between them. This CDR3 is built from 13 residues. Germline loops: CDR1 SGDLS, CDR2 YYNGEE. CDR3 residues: CASSVAAGYGYTF. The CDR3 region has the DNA TGTGCCAGCAGCGTAGCTGCGGGCTATGGCTACACCTTC.

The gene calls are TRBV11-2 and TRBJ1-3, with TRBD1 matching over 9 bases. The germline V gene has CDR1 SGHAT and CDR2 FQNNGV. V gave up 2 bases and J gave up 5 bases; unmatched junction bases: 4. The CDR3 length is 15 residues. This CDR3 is CASSLWDRERNTIYF. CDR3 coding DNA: TGTGCCAGCAGCTTATGGGACAGGGAGCGAAACACCATATATTTT. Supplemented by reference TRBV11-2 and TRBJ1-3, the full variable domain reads EAGVAQSPRYKIIEKRQSVAFWCNPISGHATLYWYQQILGQGPKLLIQFQNNGVVDDSQLPKDRFSAERLKGVDSTLKIQPAKLEDSAVYLCASSLWDRERNTIYFGEGSWLTVV.

The CDR3 DNA follows: TGTGCCAGCAGGTCTAGCGGGGGGGCATACGAGCAGTACTTC. Its protein is CASRSSGGAYEQYF. V is TRBV7-2 and J is TRBJ2-7, with 12 bases identical to TRBD2. The CDR3 spans 14 residues. V lost 6 bases and J lost 4; bases outside the gene matches: 4. The germline V gene has CDR1 SGHTA and CDR2 FQGNSA.

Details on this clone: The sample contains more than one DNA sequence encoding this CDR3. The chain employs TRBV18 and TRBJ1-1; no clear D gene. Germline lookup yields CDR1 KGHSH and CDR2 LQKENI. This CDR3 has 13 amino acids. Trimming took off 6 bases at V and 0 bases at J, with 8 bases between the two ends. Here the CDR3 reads CASSPGLNTEAFF. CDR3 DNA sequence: TGTGCCAGCTCTCCTGGATTGAACACTGAAGCTTTCTTT.

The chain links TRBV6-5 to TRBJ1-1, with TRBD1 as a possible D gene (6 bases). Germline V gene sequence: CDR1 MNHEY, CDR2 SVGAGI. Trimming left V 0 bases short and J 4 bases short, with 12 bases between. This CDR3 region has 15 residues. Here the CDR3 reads CASSYSWAGATEAFF. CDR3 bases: TGTGCCAGCAGTTACTCGTGGGCGGGGGCCACTGAAGCTTTCTTT.

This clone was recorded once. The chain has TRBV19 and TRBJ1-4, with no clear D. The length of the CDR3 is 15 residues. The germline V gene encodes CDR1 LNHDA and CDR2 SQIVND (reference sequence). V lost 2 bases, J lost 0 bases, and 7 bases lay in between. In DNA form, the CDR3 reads TGTGCCAGTAGTATAAGAAAGGCAACTAATGAAAAACTGTTTTTT. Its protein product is CASSIRKATNEKLFF.

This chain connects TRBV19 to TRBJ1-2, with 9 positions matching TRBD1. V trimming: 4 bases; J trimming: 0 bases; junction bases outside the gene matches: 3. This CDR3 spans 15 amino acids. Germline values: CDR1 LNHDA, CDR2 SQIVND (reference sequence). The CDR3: CASSTDRGANYGYTF. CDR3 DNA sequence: TGTGCCAGTAGTACGGACAGGGGAGCTAACTATGGCTACACCTTC.

CDR3 nucleotide sequence: TGTGCCAGCTCACCATTGGAGGGCCGCTCTGGAAACACCATATATTTT. This encodes CASSPLEGRSGNTIYF. The chain has TRBV18 and TRBJ1-3; no definite D call. This CDR3 is built from 16 residues. V lost 2 bases and J lost 0, with 11 bases in between. The V gene's germline CDR1 is KGHSH and CDR2 LQKENI.

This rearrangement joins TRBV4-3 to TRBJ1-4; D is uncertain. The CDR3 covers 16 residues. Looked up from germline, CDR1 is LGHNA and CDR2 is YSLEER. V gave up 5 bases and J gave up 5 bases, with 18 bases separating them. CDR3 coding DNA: TGCGCCAGCAGCAGTCGACAAGGCGGAGGGAATGAAAAACTGTTTTTT. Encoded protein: CASSSRQGGGNEKLFF.

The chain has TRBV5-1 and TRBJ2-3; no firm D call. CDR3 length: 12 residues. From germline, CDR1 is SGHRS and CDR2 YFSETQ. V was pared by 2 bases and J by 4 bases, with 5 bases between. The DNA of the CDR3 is TGCGCCAGCAGCTTTCGAGCAGATACGCAGTATTTT. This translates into CASSFRADTQYF.

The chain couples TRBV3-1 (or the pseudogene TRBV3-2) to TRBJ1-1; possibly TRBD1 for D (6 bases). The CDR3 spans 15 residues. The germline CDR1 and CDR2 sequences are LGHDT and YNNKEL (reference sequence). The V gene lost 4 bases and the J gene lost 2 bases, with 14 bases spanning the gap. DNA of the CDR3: TGTGCCAGCAGCCCCCACTGGACAGTAAACACTGAAGCTTTCTTT. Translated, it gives CASSPHWTVNTEAFF.

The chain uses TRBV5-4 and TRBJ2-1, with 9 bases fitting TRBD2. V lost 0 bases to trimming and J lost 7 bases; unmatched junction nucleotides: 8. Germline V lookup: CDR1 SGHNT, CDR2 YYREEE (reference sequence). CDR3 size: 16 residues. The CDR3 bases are TGTGCCAGCAGCTTGGGTCGGCTAGCGGGGATTAATGAGCAGTTCTTC. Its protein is CASSLGRLAGINEQFF.